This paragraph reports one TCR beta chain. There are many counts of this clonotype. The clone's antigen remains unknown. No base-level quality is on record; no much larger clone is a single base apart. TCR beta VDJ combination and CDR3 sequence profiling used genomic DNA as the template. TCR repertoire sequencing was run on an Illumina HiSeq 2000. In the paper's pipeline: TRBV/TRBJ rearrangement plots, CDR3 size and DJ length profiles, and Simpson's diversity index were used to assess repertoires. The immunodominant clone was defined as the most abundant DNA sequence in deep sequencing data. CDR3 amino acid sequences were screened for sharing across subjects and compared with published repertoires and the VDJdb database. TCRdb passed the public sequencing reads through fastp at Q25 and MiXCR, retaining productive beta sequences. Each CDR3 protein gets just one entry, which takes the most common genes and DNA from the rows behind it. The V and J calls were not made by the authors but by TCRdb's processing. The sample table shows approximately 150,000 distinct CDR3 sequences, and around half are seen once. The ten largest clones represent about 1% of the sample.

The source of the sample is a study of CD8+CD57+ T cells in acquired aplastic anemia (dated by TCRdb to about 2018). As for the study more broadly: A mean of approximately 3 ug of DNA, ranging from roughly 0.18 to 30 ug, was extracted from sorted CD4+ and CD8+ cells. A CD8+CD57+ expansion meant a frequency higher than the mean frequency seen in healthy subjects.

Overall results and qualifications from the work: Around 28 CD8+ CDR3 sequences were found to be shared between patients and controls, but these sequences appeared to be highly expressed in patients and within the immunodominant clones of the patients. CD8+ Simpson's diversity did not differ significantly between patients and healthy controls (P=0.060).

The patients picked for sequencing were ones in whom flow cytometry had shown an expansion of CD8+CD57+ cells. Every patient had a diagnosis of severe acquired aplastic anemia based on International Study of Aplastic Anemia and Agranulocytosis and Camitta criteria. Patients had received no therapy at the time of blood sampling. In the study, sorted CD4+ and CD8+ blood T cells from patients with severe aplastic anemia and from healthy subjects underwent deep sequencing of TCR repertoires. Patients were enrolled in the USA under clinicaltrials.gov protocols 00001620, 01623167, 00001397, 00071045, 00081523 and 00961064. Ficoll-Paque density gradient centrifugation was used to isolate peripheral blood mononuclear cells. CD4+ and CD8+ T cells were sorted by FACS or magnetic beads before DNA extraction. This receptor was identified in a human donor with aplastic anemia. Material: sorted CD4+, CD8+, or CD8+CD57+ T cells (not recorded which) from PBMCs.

The DNA is TGCAGTGCTAGCGGACAGGACTATAGCAATCAGCCCCAGCATTTT. It codes for CSASGQDYSNQPQHF. The V gene is TRBV20-1 and the J gene is TRBJ1-5; 7 bases in the junction line up with TRBD1. The CDR3, from cysteine to phenylalanine, totals 15 residues. Solely the CDR3 DNA is kept, with 45 bases framed from the first base. Germline trimming: 3 bases from V, 0 bases from J; junction bases outside gene matches: 5. Looking up the germline V gene (reference sequence) yields CDR1 DFQATT and CDR2 SNEGSKA.